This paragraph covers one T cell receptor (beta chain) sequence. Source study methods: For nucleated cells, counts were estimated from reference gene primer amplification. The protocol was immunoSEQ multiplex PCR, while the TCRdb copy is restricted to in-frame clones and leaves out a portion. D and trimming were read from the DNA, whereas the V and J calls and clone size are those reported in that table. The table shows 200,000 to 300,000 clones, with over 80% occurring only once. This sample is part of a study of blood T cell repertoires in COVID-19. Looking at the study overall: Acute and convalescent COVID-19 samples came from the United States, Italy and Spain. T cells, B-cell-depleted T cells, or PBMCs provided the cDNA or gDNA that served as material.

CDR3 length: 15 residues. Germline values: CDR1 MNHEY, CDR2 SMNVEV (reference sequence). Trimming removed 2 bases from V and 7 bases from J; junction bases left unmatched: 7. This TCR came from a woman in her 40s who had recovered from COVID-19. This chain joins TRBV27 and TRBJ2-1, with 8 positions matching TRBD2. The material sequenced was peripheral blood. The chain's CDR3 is CASSLLSGAGNEQFF. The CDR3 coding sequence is TGTGCCAGCAGTTTACTTAGCGGGGCTGGGAATGAGCAGTTCTTC.